A single sample is the source of the 7 T cell receptor beta chains below, sequenced in a study of OX40 agonist ivuxolimab in advanced cancers. Sequencing was performed with immunoSEQ multiplex PCR; in TCRdb, only in-frame clones are kept and a portion is missing. The repertoire consists of 75,000 to 100,000 clones, with around 80% occurring once and the leading ten covering under 6.5%. Sequences were derived from CD4+ or CD8+ T cells sorted from blood, sampled in a trial of the OX40 agonist ivuxolimab. These receptors were obtained from an adult with an advanced solid tumor such as melanoma, head and neck, liver or kidney cancer.

This CDR3 reads CASSPRRGADTEAFF. The CDR3 bases are TGTGCCAGCTCACCACGGCGGGGGGCAGACACTGAAGCTTTCTTT. The chain uses TRBV18 and TRBJ1-1, with D maybe TRBD1 (6 bases). The V gene's germline CDR1 is KGHSH and CDR2 LQKENI. The CDR3 is 15 amino acids. Trimming cost V 1 base and J 3 bases, with 12 bases left between them.

This clone is a singleton in its sample. V and J are TRBV7-9 and TRBJ2-5; D uncertain. The CDR3 is 11 residues long. Trimming pared 2 bases from V and 4 bases from J, leaving 2 bases between. Germline assignment: CDR1 SEHNR and CDR2 FQNEAQ (reference sequence). The CDR3 DNA sequence: TGTGCCAGCAGCTTACTAGAGACCCAGTACTTC. The encoded protein is CASSLLETQYF.

V and J are TRBV9 and TRBJ2-7, with D uncertain. The CDR3 is made up of 14 amino acids. CDR1 SGDLS and CDR2 YYNGEE come from the germline V gene. V lost 6 bases, J lost 3 bases, and 16 bases lay in between. For the CDR3, the DNA is TGTGCCAGCACCTTAGCAAGCACTCTCTACGAGCAGTACTTC. Translating gives CASTLASTLYEQYF.

Judged by abundance, this clone is medium-sized. This chain links TRBV19 with TRBJ1-5; D perhaps matches TRBD1 (6 bases). Germline values: CDR1 LNHDA, CDR2 SQIVND (reference sequence). The CDR3 consists of 15 residues. V lost 10 bases and J 1 base, leaving 17 bases between the germline ends. Here the CDR3 reads CATSYGGRSNQPQHF. CDR3 coding DNA: TGTGCCACTTCGTATGGGGGCAGGAGCAATCAGCCCCAGCATTTT.

V is TRBV5-1 and J is TRBJ2-1; 10 positions agree with TRBD2. CDR3 size: 19 residues. Germline loops: CDR1 SGHRS, CDR2 YFSETQ. J lost 0 bases, V lost 4 bases, and 13 bases had no gene match. The CDR3 spells CASSPTSGAALSSYNEQFF. Written as DNA, the CDR3 is TGCGCCAGCAGCCCAACTAGCGGGGCCGCCCTTAGCTCCTACAATGAGCAGTTCTTC.

This clone occurred a few times. J is TRBJ1-6 and V is TRBV5-6; 7 nucleotides line up with TRBD1. V gave up 3 bases and J gave up 2 bases; unmatched junction bases: 2. The CDR3 has 15 residues. The V gene's germline CDR1 is SGHDT and CDR2 YYEEEE. The DNA of the CDR3 is TGTGCCAGCAGCTACAGGGGAACCTATAATTCACCCCTCCACTTT. Translating gives CASSYRGTYNSPLHF.

The chain joins TRBV27 to TRBJ1-1; D is unresolved. Germline CDR1 and CDR2: MNHEY and SMNVEV (reference sequence). Trimming stripped 4 bases from V and 2 bases from J, with 8 bases between. The length of the CDR3 is 13 residues. The CDR3 is CASSSPVNTEAFF. The CDR3 DNA sequence: TGTGCCAGCAGTTCCCCAGTTAACACTGAAGCTTTCTTT.